This TCR beta chain derives from a study of blood T cells in healthy people across ages. Background on the study: Using template switching, researchers captured about one barcoded beta molecule for each two T cells. Study results and limitations: In long-lived donors, naive CD4+ cell counts and diversity exceeded those of aged donors.

All donors came from Russia, were Caucasian and healthy, and spanned ages roughly 6 to 95. Peripheral blood samples of roughly 9.8 milliliters were drawn from each donor. Together with a sample-barcoded 5' primer, a J-beta primer mix was included in a second PCR lasting roughly 6 to 12 cycles. MiXCR was run by TCRdb on the 5' RACE reads, yielding one entry per CDR3 protein. The profile shows just under 900,000 distinct CDR3 sequences, 25% to 35% of them singletons. Many counts were recorded for this clonotype. Its matching antigen is unknown. This CDR3 contains 12 residues. V was pared by 1 base and J by 8 bases, with 8 bases between. Germline CDR1 SGHTA, CDR2 FQGNSA.

This sequence originates from a woman older than 75 in good health. The sample was blood. The rearrangement links TRBV7-2 to TRBJ1-2; D not resolved. The CDR3 nucleotides are TGTGCCAGCAGCTTAGGAATAGGGGGCTACACCTTC. Translation gives CASSLGIGGYTF.